These 24 T cell receptor beta chains share one sample of origin, sequenced in a study of PD-1 blockade in classical Hodgkin lymphoma. The time point is: cycle 4 day 1 (C4D1), after 5 to 7 weeks of nivolumab. All trial patients relapsed after autologous stem cell transplantation. Data came from immunoSEQ multiplex PCR; TCRdb stores just in-frame clones and leaves some out. The sample includes 15,000 to 20,000 clones, about 71% seen only once; the top ten take 6% to 8%. Sequenced here: peripheral blood mononuclear cells (PBMCs), sampled before the fourth cycle of nivolumab. These receptors all come from a human donor with classical Hodgkin lymphoma.

This rearrangement joins TRBV19 to TRBJ2-5; 14 nucleotides line up with TRBD2. Germline V gene sequence: CDR1 LNHDA, CDR2 SQIVND (reference sequence). Trimming cost V 4 bases and J 5 bases; bases outside gene matches: 9. CDR3 length equals 17 residues. This CDR3 is CASSRRTSGRKWETQYF. CDR3 in DNA: TGTGCCAGTAGTAGAAGGACTAGCGGGAGGAAATGGGAGACCCAGTACTTC.

The chain couples TRBV2 to TRBJ2-5; D unclear. Trimming shortened V by 1 base and J by 3 bases, and 6 bases separated the two germline ends. The CDR3 contains 13 residues. From germline, CDR1 is SNHLY and CDR2 FYNNEI. CDR3 loop: CASSEDRKETQYF. In DNA, the CDR3 is TGTGCCAGCAGTGAAGACAGAAAAGAGACCCAGTACTTC.

The chain uses TRBV2 and TRBJ2-1; 11 positions agree with TRBD2. Germline CDR1 reads SNHLY; CDR2 reads FYNNEI. There are 14 residues in the CDR3. V lost 7 bases to trimming and J lost 5 bases; unmatched junction nucleotides: 4. The CDR3 DNA reads as TGTGCCAGCACTAGCGGGAGGTCCAACAATGAGCAGTTCTTC. Its translation: CASTSGRSNNEQFF.

There are a few counts of this clone. The rearrangement uses TRBV6-5 and TRBJ2-7; 8 bases map to TRBD1. Germline CDR1 and CDR2: MNHEY and SVGAGI. V lost 8 bases to trimming and J lost 3 bases; unmatched junction nucleotides: 9. The CDR3 loop spans 14 amino acids. For the CDR3, the DNA is TGTGCCAGCGGGAGGCAGGGGGCCTACTACGAGCAGTACTTC. Amino acids: CASGRQGAYYEQYF.

The sample holds one count of this clone. The chain combines TRBV4-1 with TRBJ2-1; D may be TRBD1 or TRBD2 (6 bases each). The CDR3 spans 14 residues. The germline V and J ends were trimmed by 5 bases and 4 bases, with 12 bases remaining between them. Per germline, CDR1 MGHRA and CDR2 YSYEKL. CDR3 sequence reads: CASSMGAGYNEQFF. DNA of the CDR3: TGCGCCAGCAGCATGGGGGCGGGATACAATGAGCAGTTCTTC.

The chain uses TRBV5-4 and TRBJ2-1; D not certain. Trimming removed 3 bases from V and 0 bases from J, with 10 bases in between. This CDR3 has 15 amino acids. Germline CDR1 and CDR2: SGHNT and YYREEE (reference sequence). DNA of the CDR3: TGTGCCAGCAGCTCTGGTTACCTCTCCTACAATGAGCAGTTCTTC. Amino acid sequence: CASSSGYLSYNEQFF.

The chain recombines TRBV2 with TRBJ1-2, with a possible D match to TRBD1 (5 bases). The V end lost 1 base, the J end lost 0 bases, and 6 bases lay between the germline ends. Germline loops: CDR1 SNHLY, CDR2 FYNNEI. This CDR3 contains 14 residues. CDR3 protein: CASSEVGANYGYTF. The CDR3 nucleotides are TGTGCCAGCAGTGAAGTGGGGGCTAACTATGGCTACACCTTC.

The chain uses TRBV6-5 and TRBJ1-1; D gene ambiguous. The CDR3 consists of 14 residues. Germline assignment: CDR1 MNHEY and CDR2 SVGAGI. V lost 2 bases and J lost 1, with 8 bases in between. The DNA of the CDR3 is TGTGCCAGCAGTTACGGGGTTCCGAACACTGAAGCTTTCTTT. Encoded protein: CASSYGVPNTEAFF.

The chain uses TRBV6-6 and TRBJ2-7; TRBD2 agrees at 9 bases. The CDR3 has 16 residues. Germline CDR1 MNHNY, CDR2 SVGAGI (reference sequence). V was pared by 6 bases and J by 0 bases, with 9 bases of the junction left unmatched. CDR3 nucleotides: TGTGCCAGCAGCCTAAGGACTAGCGCCAGCTCCTACGAGCAGTACTTC. Translation gives CASSLRTSASSYEQYF.

The chain employs TRBV7-9 and TRBJ1-4; 7 bases match TRBD1. Per germline, CDR1 SEHNR and CDR2 FQNEAQ (reference sequence). The CDR3 contains 18 residues. With 0 bases clipped from V and 5 bases from J, the junction kept 12 bases outside the gene matches. CDR3 bases: TGTGCCAGCAGCTTAGCTCCCGGGACAGCGTCCCTGAATGAAAAACTGTTTTTT. Its protein product is CASSLAPGTASLNEKLFF. The variable domain in full, completed from reference TRBV7-9 and TRBJ1-4, reads DTGVSQNPRHKITKRGQNVTFRCDPISEHNRLYWYRQTLGQGPEFLTYFQNEAQLEKSRLLSDRFSAERPKGSFSTLEIQRTEQGDSAMYLCASSLAPGTASLNEKLFFGSGTQLSVL.

The chain links TRBV4-1 to TRBJ1-5; 7 bases align to TRBD1. The germline V gene encodes CDR1 MGHRA and CDR2 YSYEKL. V lost 1 base and J lost 6; bases outside the gene matches: 6. CDR3 length: 15 residues. This CDR3 reads CASSQVPGGIQPQHF. The CDR3 DNA reads as TGCGCCAGCAGCCAAGTGCCAGGGGGGATTCAGCCCCAGCATTTT.

The rearrangement links TRBV27 to TRBJ1-5, with 7 positions matching TRBD1. There are 16 residues in the CDR3. V shed 2 bases and J 5 bases; nucleotides not matched to a gene: 9. Looked up from germline, CDR1 is MNHEY and CDR2 is SMNVEV (reference sequence). CDR3 sequence (DNA): TGTGCCAGCAGTTTACTAGGGGGCAGGATTGATCAGCCCCAGCATTTT. This codes for CASSLLGGRIDQPQHF.

The CDR3 protein is CASSPTAGYYEQYF. The CDR3 region has the DNA TGTGCCAGCAGCCCCACAGCGGGATACTACGAGCAGTACTTC. The V call is TRBV7-9, the J call TRBJ2-5, with TRBD2 matching over 7 bases. The J call may be incorrect, as the DNA end agrees better with TRBJ2-7. Germline loops: CDR1 SEHNR, CDR2 FQNEAQ (reference sequence). The CDR3 spans 14 residues.

V gene TRBV27 combines with J gene TRBJ2-2; no definite D call. V was trimmed by 6 bases and J by 5 bases, leaving 7 bases between them. Germline V lookup: CDR1 MNHEY, CDR2 SMNVEV (reference sequence). The CDR3 has 12 amino acids. In DNA, the CDR3 is TGTGCCAGCAGCTACATTACCGGGGAGCTGTTTTTT. It yields the protein CASSYITGELFF.

In its sample, this clone was seen once. V usage is TRBV28 and J usage is TRBJ2-7; possible D gene TRBD1, 6 bases. V shed 6 bases and J shed 0 bases, with 12 bases lying between them. Germline CDR1 is MDHEN and CDR2 is SYDVKM. This CDR3 contains 14 residues. The CDR3 loop reads CASSRTVRSYEQYF. CDR3 coding DNA: TGTGCCAGCAGCCGGACAGTCCGCTCCTACGAGCAGTACTTC.

This sequence joins TRBV7-9 and TRBJ2-2; the match to TRBD2 covers 11 bases. Trimming took 7 bases from V and 2 from J; bases not matched to a gene: 9. Germline CDR1 is SEHNR and CDR2 is FQNEAQ (reference sequence). The CDR3 spans 17 residues. The CDR3 spells CASTPRTSGLNTGELFF. CDR3 nucleotides: TGTGCCAGCACCCCCCGGACTAGCGGGCTTAACACCGGGGAGCTGTTTTTT.

The genes are TRBV30 and TRBJ1-6; no clear D gene. Trimming cost V 3 bases and J 2 bases, with 11 bases left between them. Germline CDR1 is GTSNPN and CDR2 is SVGIG (reference sequence). CDR3 length: 15 amino acids. The CDR3 nucleotides are TGTGCCTGGAGGGGCCCTAGCACCTATAATTCACCCCTCCACTTT. Protein sequence: CAWRGPSTYNSPLHF.

The chain employs TRBV4-1 and TRBJ2-5, with D tentatively TRBD2 (10 bases). CDR3 length: 20 residues. Germline V gives CDR1 MGHRA, CDR2 YSYEKL. V was trimmed by 0 bases and J by 5 bases, leaving 28 bases between them. CDR3 sequence reads: CASSQDWWTGASGSPETQYF. In nucleotides, the CDR3 is TGCGCCAGCAGCCAAGATTGGTGGACAGGGGCTAGCGGGAGTCCGGAGACCCAGTACTTC.

This rearrangement joins TRBV11-2 to TRBJ2-2, with TRBD2 matching 10 bases. The CDR3 runs to 17 residues. The V segment lost 1 base and the J segment 3 bases; nucleotides outside the gene matches: 5. CDR1 and CDR2 from the germline V gene are SGHAT and FQNNGV. Here the CDR3 reads CASSLGPSGSHTGELFF. For the CDR3, the DNA is TGTGCCAGCAGCTTAGGACCTAGCGGGAGTCACACCGGGGAGCTGTTTTTT.

Comments on this clone: The same CDR3 is also encoded by other DNA sequences in this sample. The rearrangement uses TRBV29-1 and TRBJ2-2, with D perhaps matching TRBD1 (5 bases). Germline values: CDR1 SQVTM, CDR2 ANQGSEA. V lost 3 bases and J lost 1, with 15 bases in between. The CDR3 length is 16 residues. CDR3 DNA sequence: TGCAGCGTTGAGGATAGGGGAACTCTGAACACCGGGGAGCTGTTTTTT. Translation: CSVEDRGTLNTGELFF.

The chain joins TRBV7-2 to TRBJ2-7; TRBD2 agrees at 9 bases. The CDR3 loop spans 14 amino acids. Looked up from germline, CDR1 is SGHTA and CDR2 is FQGNSA. V shed 6 bases, J shed 5 bases, and the junction held 8 bases outside the gene matches. The CDR3 protein is CASSSTGTSNEQYF. The CDR3 DNA sequence: TGTGCCAGCAGTTCGACCGGGACTAGCAACGAGCAGTACTTC.

This sequence joins TRBV5-1 and TRBJ2-3; D might be TRBD1 (6 bases). The V end was cut by 0 bases, the J end by 2 bases, with 7 bases between. The germline V gene encodes CDR1 SGHRS and CDR2 YFSETQ. The CDR3 has 14 amino acids. The CDR3 spells CASSLGQDTDTQYF. CDR3 DNA: TGCGCCAGCAGCTTGGGACAGGACACAGATACGCAGTATTTT.

V gene TRBV7-3 combines with J gene TRBJ1-2, with 8 bases identical to TRBD1. This CDR3 contains 13 residues. Germline CDR1 and CDR2: SGHTA and FQGTGA. The V and J ends lost 5 bases and 8 bases, in that order; junction bases with no gene match: 7. The DNA of the CDR3 is TGTGCCAGCAGCCTCCCAGGGGGCGGAGGCTACACCTTC. As protein: CASSLPGGGGYTF. The whole variable domain, remainder taken from reference TRBV7-3 and TRBJ1-2, is GAGVSQTPSNKVTEKGKYVELRCDPISGHTALYWYRQSLGQGPEFLIYFQGTGAADDSGLPNDRFFAVRPEGSVSTLKIQRTERGDSAVYLCASSLPGGGGYTFGSGTRLTVV.

The chain couples TRBV7-6 to TRBJ2-1, with TRBD2 identical over 11 bases. Germline trimming cut 5 bases from V and 5 bases from J; bases unmatched to any gene: 5. The germline gives CDR1 SGHVS, CDR2 FNYEAQ. This CDR3 is 15 amino acids long. The CDR3, as DNA: TGTGCCAGCAGCCAAGGACTAGCGGGCAACAATGAGCAGTTCTTC. Residues: CASSQGLAGNNEQFF.